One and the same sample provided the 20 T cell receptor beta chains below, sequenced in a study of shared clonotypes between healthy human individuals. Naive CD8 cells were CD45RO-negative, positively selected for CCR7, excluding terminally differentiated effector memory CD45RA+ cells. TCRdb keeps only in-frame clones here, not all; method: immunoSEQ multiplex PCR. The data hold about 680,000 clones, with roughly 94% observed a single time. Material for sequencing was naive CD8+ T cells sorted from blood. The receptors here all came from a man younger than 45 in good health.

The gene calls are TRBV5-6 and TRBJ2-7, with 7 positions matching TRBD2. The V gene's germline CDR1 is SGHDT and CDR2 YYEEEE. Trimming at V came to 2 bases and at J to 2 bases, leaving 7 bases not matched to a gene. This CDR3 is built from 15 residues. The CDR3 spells CASSFGGSFPYEQYF. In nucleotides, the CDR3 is TGTGCCAGCAGCTTTGGCGGGAGTTTCCCCTACGAGCAGTACTTC.

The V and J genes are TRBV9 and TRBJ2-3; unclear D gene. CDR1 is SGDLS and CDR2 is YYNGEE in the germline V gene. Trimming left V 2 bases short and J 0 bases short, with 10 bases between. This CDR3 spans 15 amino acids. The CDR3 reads CASSVDGSSTDTQYF. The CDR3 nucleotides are TGTGCCAGCAGCGTCGACGGATCTAGCACAGATACGCAGTATTTT.

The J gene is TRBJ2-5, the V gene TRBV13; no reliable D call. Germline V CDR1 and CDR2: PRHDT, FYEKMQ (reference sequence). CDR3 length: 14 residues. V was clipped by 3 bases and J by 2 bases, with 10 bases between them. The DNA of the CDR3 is TGTGCCAGCAGCTTTCAGGACGGGCAAGAGACCCAGTACTTC. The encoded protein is CASSFQDGQETQYF.

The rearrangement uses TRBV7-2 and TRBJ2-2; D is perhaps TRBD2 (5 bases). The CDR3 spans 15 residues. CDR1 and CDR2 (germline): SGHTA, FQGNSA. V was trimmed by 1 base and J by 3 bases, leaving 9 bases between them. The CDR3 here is CASSLDYSDTGELFF. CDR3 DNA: TGTGCCAGCAGCTTAGATTATAGCGACACCGGGGAGCTGTTTTTT.

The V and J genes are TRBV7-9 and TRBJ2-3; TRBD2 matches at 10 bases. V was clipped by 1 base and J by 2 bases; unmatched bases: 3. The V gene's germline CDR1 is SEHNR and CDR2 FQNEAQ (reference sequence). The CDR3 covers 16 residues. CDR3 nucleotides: TGTGCCAGCAGCTTAGGGACTAGCGGCCTCACAGATACGCAGTATTTT. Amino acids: CASSLGTSGLTDTQYF.

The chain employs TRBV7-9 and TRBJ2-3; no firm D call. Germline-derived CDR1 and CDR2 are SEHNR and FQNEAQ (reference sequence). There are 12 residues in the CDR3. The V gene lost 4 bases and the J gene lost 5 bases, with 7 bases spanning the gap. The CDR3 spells CASSSNRDTQYF. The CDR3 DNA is TGTGCCAGCAGCTCCAACAGAGATACGCAGTATTTT.

The CDR3 bases are TGTGCCAGCAGTCGTACCGGGACAGACTACAATGAGCAGTTCTTC. Translating gives CASSRTGTDYNEQFF. The chain links TRBV2 to TRBJ2-1; 7 nucleotides line up with TRBD1. The CDR3 is made up of 15 amino acids. The trim removed 5 bases at V and 3 bases at J, leaving 7 bases unmatched. In germline, CDR1 is SNHLY, CDR2 FYNNEI.

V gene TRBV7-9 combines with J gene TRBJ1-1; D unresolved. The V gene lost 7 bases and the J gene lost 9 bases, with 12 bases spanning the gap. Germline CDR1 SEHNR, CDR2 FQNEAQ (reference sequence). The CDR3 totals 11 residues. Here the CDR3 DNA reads TGTGCCAGCAACGAAATCAAGAAAGCTTTCTTT. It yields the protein CASNEIKKAFF.

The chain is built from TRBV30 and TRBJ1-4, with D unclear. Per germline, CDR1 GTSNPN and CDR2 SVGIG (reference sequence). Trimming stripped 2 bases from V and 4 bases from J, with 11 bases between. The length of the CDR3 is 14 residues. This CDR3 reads CAWSREMNNEKLFF. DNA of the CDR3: TGTGCCTGGAGTAGGGAGATGAATAATGAAAAACTGTTTTTT.

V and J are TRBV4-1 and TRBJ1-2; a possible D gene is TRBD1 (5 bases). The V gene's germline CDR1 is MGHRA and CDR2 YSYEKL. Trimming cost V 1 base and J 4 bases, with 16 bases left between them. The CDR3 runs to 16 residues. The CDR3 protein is CASSQGWGREIYGYTF. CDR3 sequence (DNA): TGCGCCAGCAGCCAAGGTTGGGGCAGGGAGATCTATGGCTACACCTTC.

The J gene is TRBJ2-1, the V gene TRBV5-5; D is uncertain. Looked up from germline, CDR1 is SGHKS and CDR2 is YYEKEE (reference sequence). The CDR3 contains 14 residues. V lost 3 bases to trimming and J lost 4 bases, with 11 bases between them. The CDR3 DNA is TGTGCCAGCAGCTATCTAGGCATTTACAATGAGCAGTTCTTC. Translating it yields CASSYLGIYNEQFF. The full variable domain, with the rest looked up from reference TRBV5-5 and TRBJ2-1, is DAGVTQSPTHLIKTRGQQVTLRCSPISGHKSVSWYQQVLGQGPQFIFQYYEKEERGRGNFPDRFSARQFPNYSSELNVNALLLGDSALYLCASSYLGIYNEQFFGPGTRLTVL.

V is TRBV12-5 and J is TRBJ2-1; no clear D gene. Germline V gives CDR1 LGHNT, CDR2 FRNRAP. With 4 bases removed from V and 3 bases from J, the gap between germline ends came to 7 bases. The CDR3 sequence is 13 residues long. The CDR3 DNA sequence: TGTGCTAGTGGTTGGGATGTCTACAATGAGCAGTTCTTC. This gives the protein CASGWDVYNEQFF.

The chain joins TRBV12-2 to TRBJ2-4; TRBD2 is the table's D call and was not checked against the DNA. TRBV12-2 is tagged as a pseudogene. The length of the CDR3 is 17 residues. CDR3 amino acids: CASRLARDDKAKNIQYF. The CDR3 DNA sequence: TGTGCAAGTCGCTTAGCGCGGGATGACAAGGCCAAAAACATTCAGTACTTC.

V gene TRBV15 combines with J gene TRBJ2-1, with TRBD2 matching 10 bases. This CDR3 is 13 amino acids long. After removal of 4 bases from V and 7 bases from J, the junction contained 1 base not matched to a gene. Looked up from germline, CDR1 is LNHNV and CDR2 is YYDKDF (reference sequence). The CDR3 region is CATSTSGSNEQFF. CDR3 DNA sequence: TGTGCCACCAGCACTAGCGGGAGTAATGAGCAGTTCTTC.

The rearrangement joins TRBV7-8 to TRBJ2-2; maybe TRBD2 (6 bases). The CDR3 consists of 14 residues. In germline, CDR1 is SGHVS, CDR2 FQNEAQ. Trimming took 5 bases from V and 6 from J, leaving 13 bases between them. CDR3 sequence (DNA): TGTGCCAGCAGCCCATATTCTAGCGCCGGGGAGCTGTTTTTT. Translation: CASSPYSSAGELFF. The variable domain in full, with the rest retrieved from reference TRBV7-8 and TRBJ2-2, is GAGVSQSPRYKVAKRGQDVALRCDPISGHVSLFWYQQALGQGPEFLTYFQNEAQLDKSGLPSDRFFAERPEGSVSTLKIQRTQQEDSAVYLCASSPYSSAGELFFGEGSRLTVL.

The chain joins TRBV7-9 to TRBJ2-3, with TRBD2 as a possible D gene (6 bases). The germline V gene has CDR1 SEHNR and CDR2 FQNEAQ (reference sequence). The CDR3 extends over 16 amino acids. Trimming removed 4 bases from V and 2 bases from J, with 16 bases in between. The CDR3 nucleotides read TGTGCCAGCAGCTCGCGCCTTAGCGGCATCACAGATACGCAGTATTTT. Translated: CASSSRLSGITDTQYF.

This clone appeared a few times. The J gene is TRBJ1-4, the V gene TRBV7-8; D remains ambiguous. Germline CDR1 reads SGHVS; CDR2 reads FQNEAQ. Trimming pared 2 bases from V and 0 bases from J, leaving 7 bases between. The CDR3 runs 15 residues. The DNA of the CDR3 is TGTGCCAGCAGCTTATCTGCATCAACTAATGAAAAACTGTTTTTT. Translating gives CASSLSASTNEKLFF.

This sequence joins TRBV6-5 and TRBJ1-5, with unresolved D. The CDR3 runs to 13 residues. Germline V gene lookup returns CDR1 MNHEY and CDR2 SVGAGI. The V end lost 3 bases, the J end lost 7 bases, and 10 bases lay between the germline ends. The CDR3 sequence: CASSYGVTQPQHF. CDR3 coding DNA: TGTGCCAGCAGTTATGGGGTCACGCAGCCCCAGCATTTT.

CDR3 sequence: CASSLGLTYEQYF. DNA for the CDR3: TGTGCCAGCAGCTTGGGATTAACCTACGAGCAGTACTTC. The J gene is TRBJ2-7, the V gene TRBV5-5; D ambiguous. The CDR3 covers 13 residues. From germline, CDR1 is SGHKS and CDR2 YYEKEE (reference sequence). V was clipped by 0 bases and J by 2 bases, with 6 bases between them.

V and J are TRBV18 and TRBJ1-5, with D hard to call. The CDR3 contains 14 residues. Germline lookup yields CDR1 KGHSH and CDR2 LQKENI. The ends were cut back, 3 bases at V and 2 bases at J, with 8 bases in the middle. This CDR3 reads CASSPNSGNQPQHF. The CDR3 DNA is TGTGCCAGCTCACCTAACAGTGGCAATCAGCCCCAGCATTTT.